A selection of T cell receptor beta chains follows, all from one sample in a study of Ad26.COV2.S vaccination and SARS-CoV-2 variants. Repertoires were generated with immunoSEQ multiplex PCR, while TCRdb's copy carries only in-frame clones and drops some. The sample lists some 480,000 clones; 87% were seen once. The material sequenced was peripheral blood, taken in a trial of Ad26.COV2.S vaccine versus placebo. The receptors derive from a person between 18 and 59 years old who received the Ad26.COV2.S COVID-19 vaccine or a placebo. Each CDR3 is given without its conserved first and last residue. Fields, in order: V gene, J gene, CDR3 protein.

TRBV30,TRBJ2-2,AWSVLAGSGELF
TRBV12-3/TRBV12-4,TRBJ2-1,ASSLSPNEQF
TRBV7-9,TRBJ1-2,ASSETENYGYT
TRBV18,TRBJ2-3,ASSPGTWGTDTQY
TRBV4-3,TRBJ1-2,ASSQGRPGQSRGYT
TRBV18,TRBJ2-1,ASSPNMGEQF
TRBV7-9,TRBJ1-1,ASTLNTEAF
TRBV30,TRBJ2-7,AWRPGQGTYEQY
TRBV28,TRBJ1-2,ASSLIPGVDGYT
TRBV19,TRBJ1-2,ASSTQRTNYGYT
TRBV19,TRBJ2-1,ASSMDGRFHSGRALDEQF
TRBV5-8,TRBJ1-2,AIHLPGQPNYGYT
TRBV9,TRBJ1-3,ASSVGLQGSGNTIY
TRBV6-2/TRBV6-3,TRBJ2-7,ASSFPGQGATHFSYEQY
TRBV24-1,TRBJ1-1,ATLQETAPVDTEAF
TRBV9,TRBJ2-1,ASSVGARVSDEQF
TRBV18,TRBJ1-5,ASSIQQGINQPQH
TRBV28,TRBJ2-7,ASSSPPPGGYEQY
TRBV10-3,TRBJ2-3,AISESFGRGTDTQY
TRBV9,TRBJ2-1,ASSAGTSGSDEQF
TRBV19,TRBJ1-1,ASAALRGGGAF
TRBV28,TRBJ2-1,ASSLGGRSVEQF
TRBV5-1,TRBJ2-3,ASGRLAGAPDTQY
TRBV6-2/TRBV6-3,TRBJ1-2,ASSFRAGSRRVDYGYT
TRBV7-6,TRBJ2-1,ASSLVAGGSHNEQF
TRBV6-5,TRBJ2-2,ASSRGANTGELF
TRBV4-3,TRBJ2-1,ASSQDMVGAQF
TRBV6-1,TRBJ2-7,ASSDQFRAQLRDRAYEQY
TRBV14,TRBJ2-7,ASSQDAGVYEQY
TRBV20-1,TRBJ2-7,SPSFNPEQY
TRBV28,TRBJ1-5,ASSPDRGRGNQPQH